One sample yielded the 26 T cell receptor beta chains listed below, sequenced in a study of beta chain features in type 1 diabetes. Study observations and caveats: Shorter TCRB CDR3s, moderately but significantly so, marked every one of the four CD4+ subsets in Type 1 diabetes patients.

Every bit of the isolated RNA underwent reverse transcription, so sequencing read expressed TCRB transcripts. This table comes from immunoSEQ multiplex PCR, and its TCRdb copy is limited to in-frame clones, with some not included. The top ten hold 0.03% to 0.045% of the sample, which has hundreds of thousands of clones, 11% to 15% seen once. Their specific antigens are unknown. Sequences were obtained from naive CD4+ T cells from blood. Receptors were obtained from a man between 18 and 35 years old with type 1 diabetes.

V gene TRBV14 combines with J gene TRBJ1-1; D ambiguous. Germline V gives CDR1 SGHDN, CDR2 FVKESK. The length of the CDR3 is 13 residues. Trimming pared 0 bases from V and 1 base from J, leaving 3 bases between. The chain's CDR3 is CASSQDENTEAFF. The CDR3 DNA is TGTGCCAGCAGCCAAGACGAGAACACTGAAGCTTTCTTT.

In DNA form, the CDR3 reads TGTGCCATCAAGGTTAGCGCTATTATCTACGAGCAGTACTTC. Amino acids: CAIKVSAIIYEQYF. The V call is TRBV10-3, the J call TRBJ2-7, with D possibly matching TRBD2 (5 bases). V was clipped by 7 bases and J by 3 bases, with 16 bases between them. The germline CDR1 and CDR2 sequences are ENHRY and SYGVKD. This CDR3 spans 14 amino acids.

This clone came up a few times. V is TRBV5-1 and J is TRBJ1-2; TRBD1 agrees at 9 bases. Losses at the gene ends were 0 bases for V and 8 bases for J; bases not matched to a gene: 5. There are 14 residues in the CDR3. Germline-derived CDR1 and CDR2 are SGHRS and YFSETQ. The CDR3 bases are TGCGCCAGCAGCTTGGCCGGGACAGGGAACGGCTACACCTTC. Translation: CASSLAGTGNGYTF.

V and J are TRBV10-3 and TRBJ2-7; the D is unclear. The CDR3 is made up of 12 amino acids. V lost 3 bases, J lost 2 bases, and 5 bases lay in between. Germline lookup yields CDR1 ENHRY and CDR2 SYGVKD. CDR3 in DNA: TGTGCCATCAGTGACCGGACCTACGAGCAGTACTTC. It codes for CAISDRTYEQYF.

A few counts support this clone. The rearrangement links TRBV2 to TRBJ2-1, with 7 bases aligning to TRBD2. CDR1 and CDR2 from the germline V gene are SNHLY and FYNNEI. The CDR3 runs to 13 residues. V shed 8 bases and J 1 base; nucleotides not matched to a gene: 2. CDR3 in DNA: TGTGCCAGCCTAGCGGCATCCTACAATGAGCAGTTCTTC. Translating gives CASLAASYNEQFF.

This clone was seen only a few times. The chain links TRBV14 to TRBJ1-1; D is unresolved. V lost 6 bases, J lost 3 bases, and 11 bases lay in between. Germline V lookup: CDR1 SGHDN, CDR2 FVKESK. The CDR3 is 13 residues long. The CDR3 DNA reads TGTGCCAGCAGTCCCGACGGGGACACTGAAGCTTTCTTT. It is translated as CASSPDGDTEAFF. The full variable domain, completed using reference TRBV14 and TRBJ1-1, is EAGVTQFPSHSVIEKGQTVTLRCDPISGHDNLYWYRRVMGKEIKFLLHFVKESKQDESGMPNNRFLAERTGGTYSTLKVQPAELEDSGVYFCASSPDGDTEAFFGQGTRLTVV.

The V call is TRBV27, the J call TRBJ2-7; D is possibly TRBD1 (6 bases). Germline CDR1 reads MNHEY; CDR2 reads SMNVEV (reference sequence). V was trimmed by 3 bases and J by 4 bases, leaving 16 bases between them. CDR3 length: 15 amino acids. The CDR3 coding sequence is TGTGCCAGCAGTTTGGTGGGGGCCACATCATACGAGCAGTACTTC. It translates to CASSLVGATSYEQYF.

The V and J genes are TRBV28 and TRBJ1-2; a possible D gene is TRBD1 (6 bases). CDR3 length: 11 amino acids. Germline V gene lookup returns CDR1 MDHEN and CDR2 SYDVKM. Between the trimmed V and J ends, which lost 6 bases and 7 bases, there was a span of 9 bases. The CDR3 region has the DNA TGTGCCAGCAGCCACAGGGCTGGCTACACCTTC. Its protein product is CASSHRAGYTF.

V gene TRBV5-1 combines with J gene TRBJ2-7, with 9 nucleotides matching TRBD1. This CDR3 is 15 amino acids long. V lost 0 bases and J lost 7; bases outside the gene matches: 8. Germline values: CDR1 SGHRS, CDR2 YFSETQ. CDR3 loop: CASSLDGTGTGEQYF. DNA for the CDR3: TGCGCCAGCAGCTTGGATGGGACAGGGACGGGGGAGCAGTACTTC.

The J gene is TRBJ1-3, the V gene TRBV30; D not resolved. V was trimmed by 3 bases and J by 3 bases, leaving 6 bases between them. CDR1 is GTSNPN and CDR2 is SVGIG in the germline V gene (reference sequence). CDR3 size: 12 residues. As DNA, the CDR3 is TGTGCCTGGAGCTACAATGGAAACACCATATATTTT. This codes for CAWSYNGNTIYF.

This sequence joins TRBV7-9 and TRBJ1-4; the D is unclear. Per the germline V gene, CDR1 is SEHNR and CDR2 is FQNEAQ (reference sequence). CDR3 size: 17 residues. V was trimmed by 5 bases and J by 0 bases, leaving 16 bases between them. The CDR3 spells CASSTPRQRTTNEKLFF. The CDR3 bases are TGTGCCAGCAGCACGCCAAGGCAGAGAACAACTAATGAAAAACTGTTTTTT.

The rearrangement uses TRBV5-4 and TRBJ2-5; D unresolved. The CDR3 sequence is 16 residues long. The V and J ends lost 0 bases and 2 bases respectively, with 14 bases between them. Germline lookup yields CDR1 SGHNT and CDR2 YYREEE (reference sequence). DNA of the CDR3: TGTGCCAGCAGCTTGGGGCTGGCCGGACCACAAGAGACCCAGTACTTC. This gives the protein CASSLGLAGPQETQYF.

To note about this clone: This specimen includes other DNA sequences encoding the same CDR3. This chain links TRBV7-2 with TRBJ2-5; TRBD2 might be the D (5 bases). Trimming shortened V by 5 bases and J by 2 bases, and 9 bases separated the two germline ends. This CDR3 has 13 amino acids. CDR1 is SGHTA, CDR2 FQGNSA, per germline. CDR3 sequence: CASSPGLQETQYF. The CDR3 DNA reads TGTGCCAGCAGCCCAGGACTGCAAGAGACCCAGTACTTC.

The chain carries TRBV7-2 and TRBJ2-1; possible D gene TRBD2, 5 bases. Germline lookup yields CDR1 SGHTA and CDR2 FQGNSA. The CDR3 runs to 15 residues. V was shortened by 1 base and J by 5 bases, with 12 bases between the two germline ends. CDR3 DNA: TGTGCCAGCAGCTTAGGCGGGCAAGCTCACAATGAGCAGTTCTTC. Its protein product is CASSLGGQAHNEQFF. Combining the CDR3 with reference TRBV7-2 and TRBJ2-1 gives the whole variable domain GAGVSQSPSNKVTEKGKDVELRCDPISGHTALYWYRQSLGQGLEFLIYFQGNSAPDKSGLPSDRFSAERTGGSVSTLTIQRTQQEDSAVYLCASSLGGQAHNEQFFGPGTRLTVL.

V and J are TRBV30 and TRBJ1-6; D gene uncertain. V was shortened by 2 bases and J by 8 bases, with 13 bases between the two germline ends. Germline loops: CDR1 GTSNPN, CDR2 SVGIG (reference sequence). This CDR3 region has 14 residues. CDR3 bases: TGTGCCTGGAGTTTCCGGGGAATAGATTCACCCCTCCACTTT. This sequence encodes CAWSFRGIDSPLHF.

The rearrangement links TRBV6-4 to TRBJ2-3; TRBD1 might be the D (5 bases). The V gene's germline CDR1 is MRHNA and CDR2 SNTAGT. The CDR3 is 11 residues long. V was trimmed by 5 bases and J by 5 bases, leaving 5 bases between them. The CDR3 DNA sequence: TGTGCCAGCAGTACAGGAGATACGCAGTATTTT. Protein product: CASSTGDTQYF.

This sequence joins TRBV28 and TRBJ2-5, with TRBD2 identical over 12 bases. This CDR3 comprises 13 residues. Trimming removed 2 bases from V and 14 bases from J; junction bases left unmatched: 6. The V gene's germline CDR1 is MDHEN and CDR2 SYDVKM. CDR3 loop: CASSLRTSGALYF. CDR3 DNA sequence: TGTGCCAGCAGTTTAAGGACTAGCGGGGCCCTTTACTTC.

This clone was detected only a few times. This sequence joins TRBV4-1 and TRBJ2-7; the match to TRBD1 covers 9 bases. Unmatched junction bases numbered 12, after V lost 4 bases and J lost 8 bases. This CDR3 is 15 amino acids long. Germline-derived CDR1 and CDR2 are MGHRA and YSYEKL. DNA of the CDR3: TGCGCCAGCAGCCGTCCACCGGGACAGGGAAATCAGCAGTACTTC. This encodes CASSRPPGQGNQQYF.

The CDR3 loop is CATSRDPAVYGYTF. CDR3 nucleotide sequence: TGTGCCACCAGCAGAGATCCGGCAGTCTATGGCTACACCTTC. The chain joins TRBV15 to TRBJ1-2; D unclear. In germline, CDR1 is LNHNV, CDR2 YYDKDF (reference sequence). CDR3 length: 14 residues. V shed 0 bases and J shed 4 bases, with 9 bases lying between them.

Only a few counts were recorded for this clone. V gene TRBV23-1 combines with J gene TRBJ2-3, with 9 bases aligning to TRBD2. TRBV23-1 counts as an open reading frame of uncertain function. This CDR3 is built from 17 residues. Trimming took 0 bases from V and 9 from J; bases not matched to a gene: 13. CDR3 DNA sequence: TGCGCCAGCAGTCAATCGATATCTAGCGGGGTCGGTGGCACGCAGTATTTT. Residues: CASSQSISSGVGGTQYF.

This clone was seen only a few times. The rearrangement joins TRBV29-1 to TRBJ2-3; 10 bases fit TRBD2. The CDR3 contains 16 residues. CDR1 is SQVTM and CDR2 is ANQGSEA in the germline V gene. The ends lost 0 bases at V and 4 bases at J; junction bases unmatched: 7. The CDR3 DNA sequence: TGCAGCGTTGAAGATCGGAGACTAGCGGGTTCAGATACGCAGTATTTT. Translation: CSVEDRRLAGSDTQYF.

The sample holds a few counts of this clone. The chain links TRBV2 to TRBJ1-5, with D tentatively TRBD1 (5 bases). The CDR3 sequence is 14 residues long. Germline V gives CDR1 SNHLY, CDR2 FYNNEI. The ends were cut back, 7 bases at V and 2 bases at J, with 12 bases in the middle. The CDR3 sequence is CASTGQGGNQPQHF. CDR3 in DNA: TGTGCCAGCACTGGGCAGGGCGGCAATCAGCCCCAGCATTTT.

V and J are TRBV7-2 and TRBJ2-1; perhaps TRBD1 as D (6 bases). CDR3 length: 15 amino acids. Germline CDR1 reads SGHTA; CDR2 reads FQGNSA. V lost 0 bases and J 4 bases, leaving 10 bases between the germline ends. Here the CDR3 DNA reads TGTGCCAGCAGCTTAGCGCTAGGACAGTACAATGAGCAGTTCTTC. Translation: CASSLALGQYNEQFF.

This chain uses TRBV5-6 with TRBJ2-3, with TRBD2 matching over 8 bases. The CDR3 consists of 17 residues. Losses at the gene ends were 0 bases for V and 1 base for J; bases not matched to a gene: 7. The germline CDR1 and CDR2 sequences are SGHDT and YYEEEE. This CDR3 is CASSLAGAGVGTDTQYF. The CDR3 region has the DNA TGTGCCAGCAGCTTGGCGGGAGCGGGAGTGGGCACAGATACGCAGTATTTT.

J is TRBJ2-1 and V is TRBV5-6, with TRBD2 matching over 11 bases. From germline, CDR1 is SGHDT and CDR2 YYEEEE. With V trimmed by 5 bases and J by 8 bases, 0 bases remained unmatched. The CDR3 totals 12 residues. The CDR3 loop reads CASRLAGDEQFF. The DNA for the CDR3 is TGTGCCAGCAGACTAGCGGGAGATGAGCAGTTCTTC.

A few counts support this clone. This sequence joins TRBV6-5 and TRBJ2-3; 10 bases fit TRBD2. Trimming at V came to 2 bases and at J to 2 bases, leaving 4 bases not matched to a gene. The CDR3 sequence is 16 residues long. CDR1 MNHEY and CDR2 SVGAGI come from the germline V gene. The DNA of the CDR3 is TGTGCCAGCAGTTACCAAAGCGGGGGGGCCACAGATACGCAGTATTTT. Translation: CASSYQSGGATDTQYF.